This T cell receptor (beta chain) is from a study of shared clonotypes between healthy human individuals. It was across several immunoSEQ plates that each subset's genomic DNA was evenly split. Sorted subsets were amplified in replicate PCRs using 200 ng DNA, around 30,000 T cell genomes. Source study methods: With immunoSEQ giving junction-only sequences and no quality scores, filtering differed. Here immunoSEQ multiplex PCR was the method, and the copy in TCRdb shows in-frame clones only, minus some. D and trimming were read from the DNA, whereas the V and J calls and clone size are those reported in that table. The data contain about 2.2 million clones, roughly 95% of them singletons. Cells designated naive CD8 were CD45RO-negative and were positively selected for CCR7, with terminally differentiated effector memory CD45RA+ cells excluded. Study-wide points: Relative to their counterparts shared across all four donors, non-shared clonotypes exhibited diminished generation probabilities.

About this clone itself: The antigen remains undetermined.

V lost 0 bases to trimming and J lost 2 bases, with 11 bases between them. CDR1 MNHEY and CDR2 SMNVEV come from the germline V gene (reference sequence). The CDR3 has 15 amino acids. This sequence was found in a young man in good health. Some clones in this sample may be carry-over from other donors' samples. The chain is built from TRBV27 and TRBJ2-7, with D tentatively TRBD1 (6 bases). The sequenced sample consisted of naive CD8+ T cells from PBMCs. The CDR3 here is CASSLSLGATYEQYF. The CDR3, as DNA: TGTGCCAGCAGTTTATCGCTGGGGGCCACCTACGAGCAGTACTTC.